The sequence of this T cell receptor (beta chain) was determined in a study of OX40 agonist ivuxolimab in advanced cancers. Samples were taken at baseline and on day 1 of cycles 4 and 7. Sequenced by immunoSEQ multiplex PCR; TCRdb stores in-frame clones only, minus some. The data show more than 60,000 clones, around 86% seen once. Sequencing was performed on CD4+ or CD8+ T cells sorted from blood, taken in a trial of the OX40 agonist ivuxolimab. This sequence was found in an adult with an advanced solid tumor such as melanoma, head and neck, liver or kidney cancer.

DNA for the CDR3: TGTGCCAGCACAGGGGGGGGATTTTACGAGCAGTACTTC. Translation: CASTGGGFYEQYF. The chain has TRBV28 and TRBJ2-7; D could derive from TRBD1 or TRBD2 (7 bases each). V shed 7 bases and J shed 4 bases, with 14 bases lying between them. The CDR3 consists of 13 residues. Germline loops: CDR1 MDHEN, CDR2 SYDVKM.